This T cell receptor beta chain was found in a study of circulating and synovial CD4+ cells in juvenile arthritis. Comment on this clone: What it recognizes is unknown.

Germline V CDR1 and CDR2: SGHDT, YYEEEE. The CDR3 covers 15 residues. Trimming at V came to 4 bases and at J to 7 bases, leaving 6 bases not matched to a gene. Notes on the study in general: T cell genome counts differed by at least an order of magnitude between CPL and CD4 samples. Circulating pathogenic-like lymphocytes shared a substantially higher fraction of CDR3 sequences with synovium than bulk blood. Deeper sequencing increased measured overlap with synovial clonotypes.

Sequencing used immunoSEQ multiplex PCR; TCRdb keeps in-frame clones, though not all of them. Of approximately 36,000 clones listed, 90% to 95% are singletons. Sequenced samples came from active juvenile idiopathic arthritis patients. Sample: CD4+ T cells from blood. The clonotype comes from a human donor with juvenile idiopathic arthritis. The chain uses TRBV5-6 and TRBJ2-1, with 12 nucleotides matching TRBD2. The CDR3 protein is CASSATSGGNNEQFF. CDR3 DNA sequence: TGTGCCAGCAGCGCCACTAGCGGGGGGAATAATGAGCAGTTCTTC.